Listed below are T cell receptor beta chains from one sample, sequenced in a study of CD8 T cells in ankylosing spondylitis. MiXCR was run by TCRdb on the 5' RACE reads, yielding one entry per CDR3 protein. The data hold 350,000 or so distinct CDR3 sequences, with roughly 10% observed a single time. The sequenced sample was blood, either unsorted or a sorted T cell fraction (not recorded which). These TCRs come from a female donor with ankylosing spondylitis or in good health (not recorded which). Both conserved end residues are part of each CDR3. Each record gives: clone size, J gene, D gene, V gene, CDR3 protein, CDR3 DNA. A D gene is named only where the DNA matches it firmly. Size values are once, few and many counts, or a class for expanded clones, and some rows have none.

clone_size: many; j_call: TRBJ2-5; d_call: TRBD1; v_call: TRBV20-1; cdr3_aa: CSARALQGAREETQYF; cdr3_nt: TGCAGTGCTAGAGCCTTACAGGGGGCAAGAGAAGAGACCCAGTACTTC
clone_size: many; j_call: TRBJ1-4; d_call: TRBD1; v_call: TRBV5-6; cdr3_aa: CASTSSRDRVEKLFF; cdr3_nt: TGTGCCAGCACCTCATCTCGGGACAGGGTCGAAAAACTGTTTTTT
clone_size: -; j_call: TRBJ2-5; d_call: -; v_call: TRBV30; cdr3_aa: CAWSKKDRRETQYF; cdr3_nt: TGTGCCTGGAGTAAAAAGGATCGGCGGGAGACCCAGTACTTC
clone_size: many; j_call: TRBJ1-1; d_call: -; v_call: TRBV10-3; cdr3_aa: CAITSGYDTEAFF; cdr3_nt: TGTGCCATCACGTCAGGGTATGACACTGAAGCTTTCTTT
clone_size: many; j_call: TRBJ2-5; d_call: TRBD1; v_call: TRBV29-1; cdr3_aa: CSVSGTGKETQYF; cdr3_nt: TGCAGCGTATCTGGGACAGGGAAAGAGACCCAGTACTTC
clone_size: many; j_call: TRBJ1-3; d_call: -; v_call: TRBV20-1; cdr3_aa: CSAPYVSGNTIYF; cdr3_nt: TGCAGTGCCCCCTACGTGTCTGGAAACACCATATATTTT
clone_size: few; j_call: TRBJ2-4; d_call: -; v_call: TRBV27; cdr3_aa: CASSTIQGLNDIQYF; cdr3_nt: TGTGCCAGCAGTACGATTCAGGGGCTGAACGACATTCAGTACTTC
clone_size: many; j_call: TRBJ2-1; d_call: TRBD1; v_call: TRBV5-1; cdr3_aa: CASSPRRQGHNEQFF; cdr3_nt: TGCGCCAGCAGCCCAAGGCGACAGGGGCACAATGAGCAGTTCTTC
clone_size: many; j_call: TRBJ1-5; d_call: -; v_call: TRBV12-3/TRBV12-4; cdr3_aa: CASSAQQVQPQHF; cdr3_nt: TGTGCCAGCAGTGCCCAACAGGTTCAGCCCCAGCATTTT
clone_size: -; j_call: TRBJ2-1; d_call: TRBD2; v_call: TRBV20-1; cdr3_aa: CSAAGTSGLMSSFF; cdr3_nt: TGCAGTGCTGCCGGGACTAGCGGCCTAATGAGTTCGTTCTTC
clone_size: -; j_call: TRBJ2-3; d_call: TRBD2; v_call: TRBV27; cdr3_aa: CASSPRAGTGTDTQYF; cdr3_nt: TGTGCCAGCAGTCCCCGAGCGGGAACTGGCACAGATACGCAGTATTTT
clone_size: many; j_call: TRBJ2-5; d_call: -; v_call: TRBV29-1; cdr3_aa: CSCVRDWETQYF; cdr3_nt: TGCAGCTGTGTAAGAGACTGGGAGACCCAGTACTTC
clone_size: few; j_call: TRBJ1-3; d_call: TRBD1; v_call: TRBV12-3/TRBV12-4; cdr3_aa: CASRGGQAPRTIYF; cdr3_nt: TGTGCCAGCAGGGGGGGACAGGCACCTAGAACCATATATTTT
clone_size: many; j_call: TRBJ2-4; d_call: -; v_call: TRBV7-2; cdr3_aa: CASSLGPGSIAKNIQYF; cdr3_nt: TGTGCCAGCAGCTTAGGTCCCGGGAGTATAGCCAAAAACATTCAGTACTTC
clone_size: many; j_call: TRBJ2-2; d_call: -; v_call: TRBV10-2; cdr3_aa: CASRGTSTGELFF; cdr3_nt: TGCGCCAGCAGGGGGACAAGCACCGGGGAGCTGTTTTTT
clone_size: many; j_call: TRBJ1-6; d_call: -; v_call: TRBV3-1; cdr3_aa: CASSRLQGGGSPLHF; cdr3_nt: TGTGCCAGCAGCCGACTCCAGGGAGGAGGGTCACCCCTCCACTTT
clone_size: many; j_call: TRBJ2-7; d_call: -; v_call: TRBV20-1; cdr3_aa: CSASPTSRGSYEQYF; cdr3_nt: TGCAGTGCTTCACCTACTTCAAGGGGCTCCTACGAGCAGTACTTC
clone_size: few; j_call: TRBJ2-1; d_call: -; v_call: TRBV5-6; cdr3_aa: CASSLAVDRSSYNEQFF; cdr3_nt: TGTGCCAGCAGCTTGGCGGTTGACAGAAGCTCCTACAATGAGCAGTTCTTC
clone_size: many; j_call: TRBJ2-7; d_call: -; v_call: TRBV12-3/TRBV12-4; cdr3_aa: CASSEDVRQYF; cdr3_nt: TGTGCCAGCAGTGAAGACGTGAGGCAGTACTTC
clone_size: many; j_call: TRBJ2-3; d_call: TRBD1; v_call: TRBV7-2; cdr3_aa: CASSPAQGVGDTQYF; cdr3_nt: TGTGCCAGCTCCCCTGCGCAGGGGGTTGGAGATACGCAGTATTTT
clone_size: -; j_call: TRBJ2-1; d_call: -; v_call: TRBV19; cdr3_aa: CATGLPYNEQFF; cdr3_nt: TGTGCAACAGGCCTCCCCTACAATGAGCAGTTCTTC
clone_size: many; j_call: TRBJ2-3; d_call: TRBD2; v_call: TRBV20-1; cdr3_aa: CSARDNGRDTQYF; cdr3_nt: TGCAGTGCTAGAGATAACGGGAGGGATACGCAGTATTTT